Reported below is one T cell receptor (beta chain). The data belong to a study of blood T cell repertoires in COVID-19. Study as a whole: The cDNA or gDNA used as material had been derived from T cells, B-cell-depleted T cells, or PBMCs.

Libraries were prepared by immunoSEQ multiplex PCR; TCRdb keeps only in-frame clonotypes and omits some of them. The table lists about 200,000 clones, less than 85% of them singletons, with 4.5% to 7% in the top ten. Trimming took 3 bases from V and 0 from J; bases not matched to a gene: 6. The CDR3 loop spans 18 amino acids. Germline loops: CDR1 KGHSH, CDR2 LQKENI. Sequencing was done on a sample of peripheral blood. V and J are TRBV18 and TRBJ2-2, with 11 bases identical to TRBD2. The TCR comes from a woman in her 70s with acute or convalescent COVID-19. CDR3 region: CASSPLGTSGANTGELFF. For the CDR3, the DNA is TGTGCCAGCTCACCTCTCGGGACTAGCGGAGCGAACACCGGGGAGCTGTTTTTT.